This T cell receptor (beta chain) stems from a study of CD8+CD57+ T cells in acquired aplastic anemia. For the study at large: On average, sorted CD4+ and CD8+ cells gave approximately 3.5 ug of DNA.

By proportion, this clonotype is medium-sized. Its antigen is unknown. Study results and limitations: Patients and controls were found to share 25 to 30 CD8+ CDR3 sequences. Patients showed no significant difference from controls in CD8+ Simpson's diversity.

Sequencing involved patients with CD8+CD57+ cell expansion previously shown by flow cytometry. Per the germline V gene, CDR1 is SNHLY and CDR2 is FYNNEI. Trimming stripped 0 bases from V and 5 bases from J, with 11 bases between. This CDR3 region has 15 residues. Genomic DNA, the template, was used for profiling of the TCR beta VDJ and CDR3. TCRdb redid the calling of the reads with MiXCR, one entry per CDR3 protein. Of about 58,000 distinct CDR3 sequences listed, 57% were seen once; the top ten hold roughly 16%. The origin of this receptor is a human donor with aplastic anemia. This chain uses TRBV2 with TRBJ2-1; no clear D gene. Sequencing input: sorted CD4+, CD8+, or CD8+CD57+ T cells (not recorded which) from PBMCs. The CDR3: CASSEAGGTNNEQFF. The CDR3 nucleotides read TGTGCCAGCAGTGAAGCGGGTGGTACGAACAATGAGCAGTTCTTC.